The 16 T cell receptor beta chains in this list originate from one sample, sequenced in a study of blood T cell repertoires in COVID-19 (dated by TCRdb to the early 2020s). Libraries were prepared through the immunoSEQ multiplex PCR assay. Drawn from immuneACCESS, this table holds only the in-frame rearrangements with V and J called that TCRdb kept. Clones are partly lost; checked studies trace under half to an unresolved V gene and leave the rest unexplained. In all, the sample holds hundreds of thousands of clones, and around nine tenths of those were seen once. In total, the top ten clones hold about 6.7% of the sample. The sample was peripheral blood. The receptor source for this set is a woman aged 65 to 85 with COVID-19, enrolled during active disease.

The chain links TRBV27 to TRBJ2-3, with TRBD1 identical over 9 bases. Germline CDR1 reads MNHEY; CDR2 reads SMNVEV (reference sequence). The trim removed 5 bases at V and 3 bases at J, leaving 12 bases unmatched. CDR3 length: 17 amino acids. In nucleotides, the CDR3 is TGTGCCAGCAGTCCCCGGCGGACAGGGGAGGGGACAGATACGCAGTATTTT. It specifies CASSPRRTGEGTDTQYF.

The chain has TRBV19 and TRBJ2-5; 9 positions match TRBD1. V dropped 4 bases and J dropped 1; count of bases not matched to a gene: 7. The CDR3 is 16 amino acids. The germline CDR1 and CDR2 sequences are LNHDA and SQIVND (reference sequence). The chain's CDR3 is CASSKEDRGSQETQYF. The CDR3 DNA sequence: TGTGCCAGTAGTAAAGAGGACAGGGGAAGCCAAGAGACCCAGTACTTC.

The genes are TRBV27 and TRBJ1-1; D call uncertain. V was shortened by 2 bases and J by 5 bases, with 12 bases between the two germline ends. The CDR3 totals 14 residues. Looked up from germline, CDR1 is MNHEY and CDR2 is SMNVEV (reference sequence). The DNA for the CDR3 is TGTGCCAGCAGTTTAGTCGGCGGAGGAACTGAAGCTTTCTTT. Its protein is CASSLVGGGTEAFF.

The chain is built from TRBV30 and TRBJ1-5, with D uncertain. The CDR3 sequence is 18 residues long. The V end was cut by 0 bases, the J end by 2 bases, with 20 bases between. Germline CDR1 and CDR2: GTSNPN and SVGIG (reference sequence). CDR3 amino acids: CAWSVERPSGRGNQPQHF. As DNA, the CDR3 is TGTGCCTGGAGTGTAGAGAGGCCAAGCGGAAGGGGCAATCAGCCCCAGCATTTT.

The V and J genes are TRBV5-1 and TRBJ1-1; D is possibly TRBD1 (5 bases). The CDR3 runs 15 residues. V lost 5 bases and J lost 3, with 17 bases in between. Germline CDR1 and CDR2: SGHRS and YFSETQ. The CDR3 sequence is CASSLLNPGDTEAFF. The CDR3 DNA reads TGCGCCAGCAGTTTACTAAATCCGGGGGACACTGAAGCTTTCTTT.

This clone was seen a single time. The chain carries TRBV19 and TRBJ1-5; TRBD1 is a possible D gene (6 bases). The CDR3 sequence is 14 residues long. The V and J ends lost 5 bases and 0 bases respectively, with 8 bases between them. Germline loops: CDR1 LNHDA, CDR2 SQIVND (reference sequence). The CDR3 loop is CASSGTYSNQPQHF. The CDR3 region has the DNA TGTGCCAGTAGTGGGACATATAGCAATCAGCCCCAGCATTTT.

V usage is TRBV2 and J usage is TRBJ2-7; 9 bases map to TRBD2. The J segment lost 0 bases and the V segment lost 3 bases, leaving 12 bases of the junction unmatched. CDR1 SNHLY and CDR2 FYNNEI come from the germline V gene. This CDR3 region has 18 residues. The CDR3 DNA reads as TGTGCCAGCAGTGACATCCGGAGAAGCGGGGGGTCCTCCTACGAGCAGTACTTC. Encoded protein: CASSDIRRSGGSSYEQYF.

This clone was detected only once. The chain has TRBV4-3 and TRBJ2-5, with 9 bases aligning to TRBD1. This CDR3 region has 14 residues. The germline V gene encodes CDR1 LGHNA and CDR2 YSLEER. The trim removed 3 bases at V and 2 bases at J, leaving 1 base unmatched. The CDR3 coding sequence is TGCGCCAGCAGCCAGGGGACAGGGCAAGAGACCCAGTACTTC. It translates to CASSQGTGQETQYF.

This chain connects TRBV19 to TRBJ1-1; 7 bases fit TRBD1. The germline CDR1 and CDR2 sequences are LNHDA and SQIVND (reference sequence). The trim removed 5 bases at V and 7 bases at J, leaving 10 bases unmatched. CDR3 length equals 14 residues. The CDR3 sequence: CASSHRVRTGEAFF. The CDR3 coding sequence is TGTGCCAGTAGTCATAGGGTGAGGACAGGTGAAGCTTTCTTT.

This chain links TRBV7-2 with TRBJ2-5; D may be TRBD2 (7 bases). The CDR3 totals 14 residues. CDR1 SGHTA and CDR2 FQGNSA come from the germline V gene. Trimming removed 5 bases at V and 4 bases at J, with 14 bases between. Written as DNA, the CDR3 is TGTGCCAGCAGCCGGGGGGCGGGGGCAGAGACCCAGTACTTC. Amino acids: CASSRGAGAETQYF.

V is TRBV3-1 (or the pseudogene TRBV3-2) and J is TRBJ1-2; D is ambiguous. Looked up from germline, CDR1 is LGHDT and CDR2 is YNNKEL (reference sequence). V gave up 4 bases and J gave up 8 bases, with 11 bases separating them. This CDR3 comprises 12 residues. The DNA for the CDR3 is TGTGCCAGCAGCCGTCCCGGGGTCGGCTACACCTTC. Amino acid sequence: CASSRPGVGYTF.

The V gene is TRBV25-1, the J gene TRBJ1-5; 7 bases are a match to TRBD1. The CDR3 has 17 residues. The germline V gene has CDR1 MGHDK and CDR2 SYGVNS. V dropped 2 bases and J dropped 2; count of bases not matched to a gene: 9. CDR3 DNA sequence: TGTGCCAGCAGTGAACACAGGGGCCGGGCGGGCAATCAGCCCCAGCATTTT. This gives the protein CASSEHRGRAGNQPQHF. The variable domain in full, completed from reference TRBV25-1 and TRBJ1-5, reads EADIYQTPRYLVIGTGKKITLECSQTMGHDKMYWYQQDPGMELHLIHYSYGVNSTEKGDLSSESTVSRIRTEHFPLTLESARPSHTSQYLCASSEHRGRAGNQPQHFGDGTRLSIL.

The chain links TRBV5-8 to TRBJ2-7; 8 bases are shared with TRBD1. CDR3 length: 14 amino acids. Germline CDR1 and CDR2: SGHTS and YDEGEE. The junction had 2 bases not matched to a gene; V was cut back by 0 bases and J by 3 bases. In nucleotides, the CDR3 is TGTGCCAGCAGCTTGGAGGACAGGGACTACGAGCAGTACTTC. It yields the protein CASSLEDRDYEQYF.

There are a few counts of this clone. The genes are TRBV7-3 and TRBJ1-1, with TRBD1 as a possible D gene (6 bases). V was shortened by 2 bases and J by 1 base, with 11 bases between the two germline ends. Germline V CDR1 and CDR2: SGHTA, FQGTGA. The CDR3 sequence is 15 residues long. The CDR3 sequence is CASSLQGRGNTEAFF. The CDR3 region has the DNA TGTGCCAGCAGCTTACAGGGGCGAGGGAACACTGAAGCTTTCTTT.

This chain connects TRBV10-1 to TRBJ2-3; D possibly corresponds to TRBD2 (6 bases). The CDR3 is made up of 14 amino acids. Germline CDR1 reads WNHNN; CDR2 reads SYGVQD (reference sequence). V lost 6 bases and J lost 4, with 14 bases in between. The CDR3 here is CASSSAWGADTQYF. CDR3 nucleotides: TGCGCCAGCAGCTCTGCCTGGGGGGCAGATACGCAGTATTTT.

This clone occurred once. The CDR3 nucleotides read TGCGCCAGCAGCCAAGATCTATCAGGGGGCATGAACACTGAAGCTTTCTTT. It is translated as CASSQDLSGGMNTEAFF. J is TRBJ1-1 and V is TRBV4-3; the match to TRBD1 covers 8 bases. The junction had 6 bases not matched to a gene; V was cut back by 0 bases and J by 0 bases. Germline V gene data show CDR1 as LGHNA and CDR2 as YSLEER. The CDR3 runs to 17 residues.